The 27 T cell receptor beta chains in this list originate from one sample, sequenced in a study of OX40 agonist ivuxolimab in advanced cancers. The data were produced by immunoSEQ multiplex PCR, yet TCRdb's version contains in-frame clones alone and is incomplete. The data show about 150,000 clones, approximately 94% seen once. The source material was CD4+ or CD8+ T cells sorted from blood, sampled in a trial of the OX40 agonist ivuxolimab. Every receptor here comes from an adult with an advanced solid tumor such as melanoma, head and neck, liver or kidney cancer.

The chain employs TRBV19 and TRBJ1-1, with 7 bases aligning to TRBD1. This CDR3 is built from 15 residues. CDR1 LNHDA and CDR2 SQIVND come from the germline V gene (reference sequence). V shed 5 bases, J shed 1 base, and the junction held 7 bases outside the gene matches. The CDR3 reads CASSPQGQSNTEAFF. For the CDR3, the DNA is TGTGCCAGTAGTCCCCAGGGACAGTCGAACACTGAAGCTTTCTTT.

This rearrangement joins TRBV7-9 to TRBJ1-4, with 7 bases aligning to TRBD1. Germline V gene lookup returns CDR1 SEHNR and CDR2 FQNEAQ (reference sequence). The CDR3 consists of 15 residues. V lost 1 base to trimming and J lost 4 bases; unmatched junction nucleotides: 3. The CDR3 nucleotides read TGTGCCAGCAGCTTAGGAGGGGGCCTTAATGAAAAACTGTTTTTT. The encoded protein is CASSLGGGLNEKLFF.

This clone has only one observation. V is TRBV11-2 and J is TRBJ2-7; D is unresolved. This CDR3 is 12 amino acids long. V dropped 0 bases and J dropped 2 bases, with 2 bases sitting between them. Per germline, CDR1 SGHAT and CDR2 FQNNGV. The CDR3 is CASSLDPYEQYF. The CDR3 nucleotides read TGTGCCAGCAGCTTAGACCCCTACGAGCAGTACTTC.

The rearrangement uses TRBV27 and TRBJ2-3; no definite D call. The germline V gene encodes CDR1 MNHEY and CDR2 SMNVEV (reference sequence). This CDR3 region has 17 residues. Trimming shortened V by 3 bases and J by 1 base, and 17 bases separated the two germline ends. Here the CDR3 reads CASSFLKVLQGTDTQYF. The CDR3 nucleotides are TGTGCCAGCAGTTTTCTGAAGGTGTTGCAGGGCACAGATACGCAGTATTTT.

The chain employs TRBV7-9 and TRBJ1-5, with TRBD1 matching 11 bases. V lost 4 bases, J lost 6 bases, and 5 bases stayed unmatched. This CDR3 comprises 15 residues. The germline V gene encodes CDR1 SEHNR and CDR2 FQNEAQ (reference sequence). The CDR3 DNA reads as TGTGCCAGCAGCTCGGTGGGGACAGGGGGTCAGCCCCAGCATTTT. This translates into CASSSVGTGGQPQHF.

The chain carries TRBV5-4 and TRBJ2-7; D unclear. This CDR3 is built from 14 residues. Germline CDR1 and CDR2: SGHNT and YYREEE (reference sequence). With 4 bases removed from V and 3 bases from J, the gap between germline ends came to 14 bases. The CDR3 here is CASSLDSRLYEQYF. CDR3 in DNA: TGTGCCAGCAGCCTTGACTCACGCCTCTACGAGCAGTACTTC.

The chain uses TRBV7-8 and TRBJ1-5; D may be TRBD1 (6 bases). Germline V gene sequence: CDR1 SGHVS, CDR2 FQNEAQ. The CDR3 has 19 residues. V was clipped by 5 bases and J by 0 bases, with 23 bases between them. The CDR3 bases are TGTGCCAGCAGCCCTAGGGGGTCAGGGCGTGGGGCTAGCAATCAGCCCCAGCATTTT. It encodes CASSPRGSGRGASNQPQHF.

J is TRBJ2-7 and V is TRBV7-2, with TRBD1 identical over 10 bases. The J segment lost 7 bases and the V segment lost 3 bases, leaving 6 bases of the junction unmatched. Germline assignment: CDR1 SGHTA and CDR2 FQGNSA. This CDR3 is built from 14 residues. DNA of the CDR3: TGTGCCAGCAGCTTCGGGACAGGGGATTTGGAGCAGTACTTC. It encodes CASSFGTGDLEQYF. The complete variable domain, with remaining parts taken from reference TRBV7-2 and TRBJ2-7, reads GAGVSQSPSNKVTEKGKDVELRCDPISGHTALYWYRQSLGQGLEFLIYFQGNSAPDKSGLPSDRFSAERTGGSVSTLTIQRTQQEDSAVYLCASSFGTGDLEQYFGPGTRLTVT.

Comments on this clone: At one end the junction does not follow the germline gene, possibly because of a read error. V usage is TRBV7-7 and J usage is TRBJ2-2; either TRBD1 or TRBD2 may supply D (5 bases each). Germline CDR1 and CDR2: SSHAT and FNYEAQ (reference sequence). The CDR3 runs 13 residues. This chain's CDR3 is CASSFRDAGELFF. In DNA, the CDR3 is TGTGCTAGCAGCTTCCGGGACGCCGGGGAGCTGTTTTTT.

J is TRBJ2-3 and V is TRBV7-2; TRBD1 matches at 8 bases. The CDR3 has 15 residues. Germline V gene lookup returns CDR1 SGHTA and CDR2 FQGNSA. With V trimmed by 6 bases and J by 4 bases, 9 bases remained unmatched. CDR3 sequence (DNA): TGTGCCAGCAGACTTCCGACAGGGGCTGCAGATACGCAGTATTTT. It encodes CASRLPTGAADTQYF.

The chain links TRBV5-4 to TRBJ2-3; D may be TRBD2 (7 bases). The CDR3 runs to 16 residues. V was cut by 3 bases and J by 0 bases, with 14 bases left in between. In germline, CDR1 is SGHNT, CDR2 YYREEE (reference sequence). CDR3 bases: TGTGCCAGCAGCTCCGGGGGGCGGGCGAGCACAGATACGCAGTATTTT. Residues: CASSSGGRASTDTQYF.

The J gene is TRBJ2-7, the V gene TRBV5-1, with TRBD2 matching 13 bases. Germline lookup yields CDR1 SGHRS and CDR2 YFSETQ. V lost 3 bases, J lost 4 bases, and 7 bases stayed unmatched. The CDR3 is 16 residues long. The DNA of the CDR3 is TGCGCCAGCAGCTCGTTAGGGACTAGCGGGACTTACGAGCAGTACTTC. Translation: CASSSLGTSGTYEQYF. Using reference TRBV5-1 and TRBJ2-7 for the parts outside the CDR3, the full variable domain is KAGVTQTPRYLIKTRGQQVTLSCSPISGHRSVSWYQQTPGQGLQFLFEYFSETQRNKGNFPGRFSGRQFSNSRSEMNVSTLELGDSALYLCASSSLGTSGTYEQYFGPGTRLTVT.

V is TRBV5-4 and J is TRBJ1-3; 10 bases map to TRBD1. Germline CDR1 is SGHNT and CDR2 is YYREEE (reference sequence). After removal of 2 bases from V and 2 bases from J, the junction contained 7 bases not matched to a gene. This CDR3 comprises 17 residues. The CDR3 DNA reads TGTGCCAGCAGCTTTGGTCTGACAGGGGGCACTGGAAACACCATATATTTT. It codes for CASSFGLTGGTGNTIYF.

This clone has just one count. This chain joins TRBV19 and TRBJ1-4; 8 nucleotides line up with TRBD1. The V segment lost 5 bases and the J segment 11 bases; nucleotides outside the gene matches: 7. The CDR3 extends over 13 amino acids. Germline CDR1 reads LNHDA; CDR2 reads SQIVND (reference sequence). The CDR3 here is CASSPGDRWKLFF. The CDR3 region has the DNA TGTGCCAGTAGTCCGGGGGACAGGTGGAAACTGTTTTTT.

This chain joins TRBV5-6 and TRBJ1-2; 7 bases align to TRBD1. This CDR3 comprises 16 residues. After removal of 7 bases from V and 3 bases from J, the junction contained 15 bases not matched to a gene. The germline V gene has CDR1 SGHDT and CDR2 YYEEEE. Written as DNA, the CDR3 is TGTGCCAGCTCTCGGCAGGGGGGAACCGTTGACTATGGCTACACCTTC. Protein: CASSRQGGTVDYGYTF.

The chain couples TRBV28 to TRBJ2-7; TRBD1 might be the D (7 bases). The CDR3 runs to 15 residues. Germline CDR1 and CDR2: MDHEN and SYDVKM. The V end was cut by 6 bases, the J end by 2 bases, with 17 bases between. The CDR3 spells CASRLGGQRTYEQYF. The CDR3 bases are TGTGCCAGCAGACTGGGGGGACAGAGGACCTACGAGCAGTACTTC.

CDR3 sequence reads: CASSQDRASGGLSTDTQYF. In nucleotides, the CDR3 is TGCGCCAGCAGCCAAGATCGGGCTAGCGGGGGGCTCAGCACAGATACGCAGTATTTT. The chain employs TRBV4-3 and TRBJ2-3; 11 bases line up with TRBD2. J gave up 0 bases and V 0 bases, and 8 bases lay outside the gene matches. Germline loops: CDR1 LGHNA, CDR2 YSLEER. This CDR3 contains 19 residues.

The chain couples TRBV20-1 to TRBJ2-1; D is possibly TRBD2 (6 bases). With 4 bases removed from V and 8 bases from J, the gap between germline ends came to 9 bases. This CDR3 has 11 amino acids. Germline V lookup: CDR1 DFQATT, CDR2 SNEGSKA (reference sequence). In DNA, the CDR3 is TGCAGTGCTACCCGGAGGGATGAGCAGTTCTTC. Encoded protein: CSATRRDEQFF.

V and J are TRBV5-1 and TRBJ1-1, with D maybe TRBD1 (6 bases). The CDR3 length is 12 residues. V was cut by 5 bases and J by 3 bases, with 8 bases left in between. CDR1 and CDR2 (germline): SGHRS, YFSETQ. The chain's CDR3 is CASSKGDTEAFF. The CDR3, as DNA: TGCGCCAGCAGTAAGGGGGACACTGAAGCTTTCTTT.

V is TRBV7-8 and J is TRBJ1-2, with 7 bases aligning to TRBD1. The germline gives CDR1 SGHVS, CDR2 FQNEAQ. The CDR3 has 13 amino acids. Unmatched junction bases numbered 8, after V lost 5 bases and J lost 8 bases. Written as DNA, the CDR3 is TGTGCCAGCAGCCTCGACAGGGAACGGGGCTACACCTTC. Residues: CASSLDRERGYTF.

The chain has TRBV12-5 and TRBJ1-1; a weak D match, TRBD1 (6 bases). The CDR3 spans 12 residues. Germline V gene data show CDR1 as LGHNT and CDR2 as FRNRAP. Trimming removed 8 bases from V and 8 bases from J, with 15 bases in between. CDR3 in amino acids: CASNVNQGEAFF. In DNA, the CDR3 is TGTGCTAGTAACGTAAACCAGGGGGAAGCTTTCTTT.

The chain is built from TRBV5-1 and TRBJ1-1; 8 nucleotides align to TRBD1. The germline gives CDR1 SGHRS, CDR2 YFSETQ. V gave up 4 bases and J gave up 3 bases; unmatched junction bases: 2. The CDR3 is 13 residues long. CDR3: CASSPTGDTEAFF. For the CDR3, the DNA is TGCGCCAGCAGCCCGACAGGGGACACTGAAGCTTTCTTT.

This chain connects TRBV7-2 to TRBJ2-7; TRBD2 matches 7 bases. The V and J ends lost 5 bases and 4 bases, in that order; junction bases with no gene match: 11. This CDR3 has 15 amino acids. Germline V lookup: CDR1 SGHTA, CDR2 FQGNSA. CDR3 DNA: TGTGCCAGCAGCCCGGGGGGTTCCGGTTGGTACGAGCAGTACTTC. Its protein product is CASSPGGSGWYEQYF.

V and J are TRBV25-1 and TRBJ1-1, with D possibly being TRBD1 (5 bases). CDR3 size: 13 residues. V was trimmed by 5 bases and J by 0 bases, leaving 7 bases between them. From germline, CDR1 is MGHDK and CDR2 SYGVNS. The DNA for the CDR3 is TGTGCCAGCAGTAGGGGCCTGAACACTGAAGCTTTCTTT. It encodes CASSRGLNTEAFF.

DNA for the CDR3: TGTGCCAGCAGCTTCCGCGGGGAAAGCTCCTACAATGAGCAGTTCTTC. It is translated as CASSFRGESSYNEQFF. The J gene is TRBJ2-1, the V gene TRBV9; perhaps TRBD2 as D (6 bases). Germline CDR1 SGDLS, CDR2 YYNGEE. The V end was cut by 4 bases, the J end by 0 bases, with 14 bases between. There are 16 residues in the CDR3.

The CDR3 is CASSLGRPFWELFF. The DNA of the CDR3 is TGTGCCAGCTCACTGGGACGGCCTTTTTGGGAGCTGTTTTTT. The chain uses TRBV18 and TRBJ2-2; the D call may be TRBD1 or TRBD2 (5 bases each). The CDR3 covers 14 residues. Trimming took 4 bases from V and 9 from J, leaving 15 bases between them. The germline V gene has CDR1 KGHSH and CDR2 LQKENI.

The chain carries TRBV27 and TRBJ2-7; a weak D match, TRBD2 (6 bases). This CDR3 spans 16 amino acids. The V and J ends lost 3 bases and 0 bases respectively, with 15 bases between them. Per the germline V gene, CDR1 is MNHEY and CDR2 is SMNVEV (reference sequence). CDR3 sequence: CASSLPPGRGSYEQYF. The CDR3 nucleotides are TGTGCCAGCAGTTTGCCCCCTGGGCGGGGCTCCTACGAGCAGTACTTC.